This T cell receptor (beta chain) was retrieved from a study of T cells after yellow fever vaccination. Study-wide points: The secondary response showed a weaker magnitude and a faster peak, day 5 versus 15. Relatively few clonotypes were ones that appeared in both CD4 and CD8 compartments.

Deletions cut 3 bases from V and 4 bases from J, with 12 bases between. The CDR3 runs to 14 residues. CDR1 ENHRY and CDR2 SYGVKD come from the germline V gene. TCRdb reanalysed the 5' RACE reads using MiXCR and keeps one entry per CDR3 protein. The table records 150,000 to 200,000 distinct CDR3 sequences, approximately 11% of them present only once. There are a few counts of this clonotype. The antigen remains undetermined. The J gene is TRBJ2-5, the V gene TRBV10-3; unclear D gene. The sample was CD8+ T cells sorted from PBMCs, taken 15 days after the yellow fever booster vaccination. The clonotype was recovered from a man aged 18 to 35 who received the YFV17D yellow fever vaccine. This CDR3 reads CAISDGLGSETQYF. The CDR3 DNA follows: TGTGCCATCAGTGATGGATTAGGGTCAGAGACCCAGTACTTC.